These 14 T cell receptor beta chains were all obtained from the same sample, sequenced in a study of tumor and adjacent non-tumor tissue in lung cancer. The template was RNA from unsorted bulk tissue. A modified ARM-PCR protocol with three rounds of nested PCR amplified TCRbeta. TCRdb analysed the multiplex PCR reads with MiXCR anew, one entry per CDR3 protein. In the table there are about 76,000 distinct CDR3 sequences, around two thirds of which are singletons. The sequencing input was lung tumor tissue. The source of these receptors is a woman aged 70 to 79 with non-small cell lung cancer.

About this clonotype itself: With a much larger clone just one base away, this may be a read error. The V call is TRBV11-2, the J call TRBJ1-1; TRBD1 is a possible D gene (5 bases). Germline-derived CDR1 and CDR2 are SGHAT and FQNNGV. This CDR3 is 15 amino acids long. Written as DNA, the CDR3 is TGTGCCAGCAGCTGGGCGGGACCGGAGAACACTGAATCTTTCTTT. It translates to CASSWAGPENTESFF. The full variable domain, in which reference TRBV11-2 and TRBJ1-1 provide the parts outside the CDR3, is EAGVAQSPRYKIIEKRQSVAFWCNPISGHATLYWYQQILGQGPKLLIQFQNNGVVDDSQLPKDRFSAERLKGVDSTLKIQPAKLEDSAVYLCASSWAGPENTESFFGQGTRLTVV.

Details on this clonotype: At one end, the junction sequence differs from germline, possibly due to a read error. The chain links TRBV5-4 to TRBJ2-7; D not certain. Germline V gives CDR1 SGHNT, CDR2 YYREEE (reference sequence). The CDR3 loop spans 12 amino acids. The CDR3 DNA reads as TGTGCCAGCAGCTTCTATCGTTACGAGCAGTATTTC. It translates to CASSFYRYEQYF.

Points on this clonotype: At one of its ends the junction is not consistent with the germline gene, which may arise from a read error. The chain employs TRBV6-5 and TRBJ2-7; 11 bases are shared with TRBD2. The CDR3 runs to 16 residues. CDR1 is MNHEY, CDR2 SVGAGI, per germline. The CDR3 nucleotides are TGTGCCAGCACGGTAGGGGCACTAGCGGGAGCTGGCGAGCAGCACTTC. Residues: CASTVGALAGAGEQHF.

In regard to this clonotype: At one end, the junction sequence differs from germline, possibly due to a read error. This chain links TRBV12-3 or TRBV12-4 with TRBJ1-5; D call uncertain. This CDR3 comprises 13 residues. CDR3 amino acids: CASRVGDNQLQHF. The DNA of the CDR3 is TGTGCCAGCAGAGTCGGTGACAATCAGCTCCAGCATTTT.

Regarding this clonotype: No conserved phenylalanine or tryptophan ends this CDR3, so it is likely a read error. This chain joins TRBV11-1 and TRBJ1-3; D is ambiguous. CDR3 length: 14 amino acids. CDR1 and CDR2 from the germline V gene are SGHAT and FQDESV (reference sequence). CDR3 region: CASSLSISGNTIYL. CDR3 nucleotide sequence: TGTGCCAGTAGCTTATCGATCTCTGGAAATACCATATATTTA.

The genes are TRBV28 and TRBJ1-2; 8 bases are shared with TRBD1. The CDR3 spans 13 residues. The germline V gene encodes CDR1 MDHEN and CDR2 SYDVKM. The CDR3 DNA reads as TGTGCAAGAAGTTCGGGACAGGTTTATGGCTACACCTTC. Protein: CARSSGQVYGYTF.

This clonotype appeared many times. The J gene is TRBJ1-6, the V gene TRBV6-6; D gene unclear. Deletions cut 2 bases from V and 4 bases from J, with 9 bases between. Germline CDR1 and CDR2: MNHNY and SVGAGI (reference sequence). The CDR3 totals 15 residues. The CDR3 DNA follows: TGTGCCAGCAGTTACAGTTCGGGTTATAATTCACCCCTCCACTTT. It translates to CASSYSSGYNSPLHF.

Worth noting for this clonotype: The junction does not match germline at one end; this may be a read error. The genes are TRBV4-1 and TRBJ2-2, with D possibly TRBD2 on 6 matching bases. Germline lookup yields CDR1 MGHRA and CDR2 YSYEKL. This CDR3 contains 14 residues. DNA of the CDR3: TGCCCCAGCAGAATAGCGGAAGACACCGGGGAGCTGTTTTTT. Residues: CPSRIAEDTGELFF.

Comments on this clonotype: Given a much more abundant clone one base away, this may be a read error. The chain links TRBV12-3 or TRBV12-4 to TRBJ2-7, with D tentatively TRBD1 (5 bases). The CDR3 runs 13 residues. CDR3 sequence: CANSLAQGYEQYF. The CDR3 nucleotides read TGTGCCAACAGTTTGGCTCAGGGCTACGAGCAGTACTTC.

On this clonotype itself: The junction departs from the called germline gene at one end, perhaps through a read error. V and J are TRBV6-5 and TRBJ2-5; no clear D. This CDR3 spans 11 amino acids. The germline gives CDR1 MNHEY, CDR2 SVGAGI. The CDR3 loop reads CASSSLWTQYF. The CDR3 DNA follows: TGTGCCAGCAGCTCCCTCTGGACCCAGTATTTC.

Of note for this clonotype: One end of the junction is discordant with germline, which a read error may explain. This CDR3 is CASSSGLWNLPQHF. As DNA, the CDR3 is TGTGCCAGCAGTTCAGGACTGTGGAATCTGCCCCAGCATTTT. The chain couples TRBV6-5 to TRBJ1-5; no reliable D call. The CDR3 runs to 14 residues. From germline, CDR1 is MNHEY and CDR2 SVGAGI.

In this sample, this clonotype turned up many times. The chain links TRBV28 to TRBJ1-2; D unclear. Germline V gives CDR1 MDHEN, CDR2 SYDVKM. The CDR3 loop spans 12 amino acids. The ends were cut back, 4 bases at V and 2 bases at J, with 5 bases in the middle. The CDR3 sequence: CASSSGNYGYTF. CDR3 coding DNA: TGTGCCAGCAGTTCGGGGAACTATGGCTACACCTTC.

In regard to this clonotype: A clone one base away is much larger, so this may be a read error. This chain joins TRBV5-1 and TRBJ1-3; perhaps TRBD1 as D (6 bases). CDR3 length: 16 amino acids. V lost 0 bases to trimming and J lost 4 bases, with 14 bases between them. Looked up from germline, CDR1 is SGHRS and CDR2 is YFSETQ. The DNA for the CDR3 is TGCGCCAGCAGCTTGGCGGGACATGGTACCGGAAACACCATATATTTT. Protein: CASSLAGHGTGNTIYF.

This clonotype was seen a few times. The junction shows a germline mismatch at one end, possibly a read error. The chain uses TRBV6-1 and TRBJ1-2; no clear D. The CDR3 has 14 amino acids. Germline values: CDR1 MNHNS, CDR2 SASEGT. The CDR3 region is CASSEAVGLYGYAF. CDR3 nucleotides: TGTGCCAGCAGTGAAGCCGTTGGTTTGTATGGCTACGCCTTC.